Listed below are T cell receptor beta chains from one sample, sequenced in a study of cytomegalovirus exposure and HLA in healthy donors. Profiled with immunoSEQ multiplex PCR; TCRdb holds only in-frame clones, not every one. The data show about 130,000 clones, roughly 90% seen once. Sequenced sample: PBMCs. These receptors came from a man aged 25-45 years in good health and CMV-seronegative. The CDR3 runs from the conserved cysteine through the conserved F or W. D genes are given only for firm matches. Only some rows state a clone size, as once, few, many or a class for expanded clones.

j_gene,abundance,v_gene,d_gene,CDR3nt,CDR3aa
TRBJ2-7,NA,TRBV11-2,TRBD1,TGTGCCAGCAGCCAGTGGCCGGGACAGGGCTCACACGAGCAGTACTTC,CASSQWPGQGSHEQYF
TRBJ1-1,NA,TRBV19,TRBD1,TGTGCCAGTAGTTTATCACAGGGGGGGAACACTGAAGCTTTCTTT,CASSLSQGGNTEAFF
TRBJ2-7,once,TRBV18,NA,TGTGCCAGCGGGCGCGGGACAGCAATCTACGAGCAGTACTTC,CASGRGTAIYEQYF
TRBJ1-4,NA,TRBV5-1,NA,TGCGCCAGCTTTGAACCTGGATCAGGTGAAAAACTGTTTTTT,CASFEPGSGEKLFF
TRBJ2-1,NA,TRBV11-2,TRBD2,TGTGCCAGCAATCAAGAACTAGCGGGAGCACATGAGCAGTTCTTC,CASNQELAGAHEQFF
TRBJ1-6,NA,TRBV6-1,NA,TGTGCCAGCAGTTTACAGGTCCCAATTAGGGCCCTCCACTTT,CASSLQVPIRALHF
TRBJ2-7,NA,TRBV11-2,NA,TGTGCCAGCAGCCTAGGATCGGGACTTTCCTTCAGCTACGAGCAGTACTTC,CASSLGSGLSFSYEQYF
TRBJ1-2,NA,TRBV18,TRBD1,TGTGCCAGCTCACCACCGGTCGGGACAGTAATCGGCTACACCTTC,CASSPPVGTVIGYTF
TRBJ1-4,NA,TRBV25-1,TRBD1,TGTGCCAGCAGTGACCCCACGAGACAGGGGGCGCGTGAAAAACTGTTTTTT,CASSDPTRQGAREKLFF
TRBJ2-1,once,TRBV9,TRBD2,TGTGCCAGCAGCCCTAGACTAGCGGTCCAAAACAATGAGCAGTTCTTC,CASSPRLAVQNNEQFF
TRBJ1-5,NA,TRBV4-3,NA,TGCGCCAGCAGCCAAGATAAAACTGATTATCAGCCCCAGCATTTT,CASSQDKTDYQPQHF
TRBJ2-5,NA,TRBV29-1,TRBD1,TGCAGCGGTCGACAGGGATCAAAACAAGAGACCCAGTACTTC,CSGRQGSKQETQYF
TRBJ1-2,few,TRBV7-6,TRBD1,TGTGCCAGCAGCGAAGGGACAGGGGGTGGTGGCTACACCTTC,CASSEGTGGGGYTF
TRBJ1-6,few,TRBV9,NA,TGTGCCAGCAGCGTAGATCACAGGGAAATTTCACCCCTCCACTTT,CASSVDHREISPLHF
TRBJ1-4,NA,TRBV2,NA,TGTGCCAGCAGTGATAGACGCGGCGAAAAACTGTTTTTT,CASSDRRGEKLFF
TRBJ2-1,NA,TRBV9,TRBD2,TGTGCCAGCAGCGTAGGCGGGAGGAGCAATGAGCAGTTCTTC,CASSVGGRSNEQFF
TRBJ1-1,NA,TRBV19,TRBD1,TGTGCCAGTAGTATAGCCCCGACAGGGGTGAACACTGAAGCTTTCTTT,CASSIAPTGVNTEAFF
TRBJ1-5,few,TRBV30,NA,TGTGCCTGGAGTGTACAGGATAATCAGCCCCAGCATTTT,CAWSVQDNQPQHF
TRBJ2-5,NA,TRBV7-9,NA,TGTGCCAGCAGCTTAGCGATCGGAGAGACCCAGTACTTC,CASSLAIGETQYF
TRBJ2-3,NA,TRBV11-2,TRBD2,TGTGCCAGCAGCTTAGGTGGCTCGGGAGGTGATACGCAGTATTTT,CASSLGGSGGDTQYF
TRBJ2-3,NA,TRBV29-1,TRBD2,TGCAGCGCCGAACTAGCGGGAGGTGGGGAATACACAGATACGCAGTATTTT,CSAELAGGGEYTDTQYF
TRBJ2-5,NA,TRBV5-5,TRBD1,TGTGCCAGCAGCGGCGGACAGGGGGGAGGCGAGACCCAGTACTTC,CASSGGQGGGETQYF
TRBJ2-1,NA,TRBV7-7,NA,TGTGCCAGCAGCTTAGGGAGTGGGGCCTGGAGCTCCTACAATGAGCAGTTCTTC,CASSLGSGAWSSYNEQFF
TRBJ2-5,NA,TRBV15,TRBD2,TGTGCCACCAGTCCCCTAGCGGGGGGAGAGACCCAGTACTTC,CATSPLAGGETQYF
TRBJ2-1,NA,TRBV9,TRBD2,TGTGCCAGCCAAGCGGGAGGTCTCGATGAGCAGTTCTTC,CASQAGGLDEQFF
TRBJ2-7,NA,TRBV9,TRBD2,TGTGCCAGCAGCGTAGCTCCTAGCGGAGCCTACGAGCAGTACTTC,CASSVAPSGAYEQYF
TRBJ1-5,NA,TRBV19,NA,TGTGCCAGTAGTCTAGTGGAGGGTTACAATCAGCCCCAGCATTTT,CASSLVEGYNQPQHF
TRBJ2-7,once,TRBV5-1,TRBD2,TGCGCCAGCAGCTTCAGGCAAGCGGGAGCGTCTGAGCAGTACTTC,CASSFRQAGASEQYF